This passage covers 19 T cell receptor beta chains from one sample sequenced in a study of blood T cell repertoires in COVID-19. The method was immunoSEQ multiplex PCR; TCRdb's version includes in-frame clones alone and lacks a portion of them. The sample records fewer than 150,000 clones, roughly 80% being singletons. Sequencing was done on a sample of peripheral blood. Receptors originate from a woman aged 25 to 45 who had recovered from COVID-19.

DNA for the CDR3: TGTGCCAGCAGCCTGGACAATAGCAATCAGCCCCAGCATTTT. Translation: CASSLDNSNQPQHF. The genes are TRBV3-1 (or the pseudogene TRBV3-2) and TRBJ1-5, with D perhaps TRBD1 (5 bases). The CDR3 totals 14 residues. Looked up from germline, CDR1 is LGHDT and CDR2 is YNNKEL (reference sequence). V lost 4 bases and J 0 bases, leaving 7 bases between the germline ends.

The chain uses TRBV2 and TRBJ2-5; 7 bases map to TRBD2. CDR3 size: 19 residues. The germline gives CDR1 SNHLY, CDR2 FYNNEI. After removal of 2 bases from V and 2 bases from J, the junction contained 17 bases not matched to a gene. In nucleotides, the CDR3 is TGTGCCAGCAGTGAATTTTCGGGAGGTATGGAAATCACGCAAGAGACCCAGTACTTC. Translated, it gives CASSEFSGGMEITQETQYF.

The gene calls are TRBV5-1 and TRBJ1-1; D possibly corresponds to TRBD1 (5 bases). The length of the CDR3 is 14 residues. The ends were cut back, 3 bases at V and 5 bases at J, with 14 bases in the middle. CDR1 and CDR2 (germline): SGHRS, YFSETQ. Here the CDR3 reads CASSSGPQGTEAFF. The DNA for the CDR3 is TGCGCCAGCAGCTCCGGCCCCCAGGGAACTGAAGCTTTCTTT.

The CDR3 sequence is CASSSQAGEIETQYF. In nucleotides, the CDR3 is TGTGCCAGCTCCTCTCAAGCGGGAGAAATAGAGACCCAGTACTTC. The chain has TRBV9 and TRBJ2-5; 8 bases are shared with TRBD2. V shed 7 bases and J 4 bases; nucleotides not matched to a gene: 12. This CDR3 spans 15 amino acids. Per the germline V gene, CDR1 is SGDLS and CDR2 is YYNGEE.

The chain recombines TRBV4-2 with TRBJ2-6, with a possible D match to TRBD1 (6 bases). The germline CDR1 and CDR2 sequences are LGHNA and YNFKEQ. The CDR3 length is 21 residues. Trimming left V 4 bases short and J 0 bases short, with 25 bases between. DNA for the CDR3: TGTGCCAGCAGCCGCGACCAGTTTTTCCAGGGGCATAGCTCTGGGGCCAACGTCCTGACTTTC. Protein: CASSRDQFFQGHSSGANVLTF.

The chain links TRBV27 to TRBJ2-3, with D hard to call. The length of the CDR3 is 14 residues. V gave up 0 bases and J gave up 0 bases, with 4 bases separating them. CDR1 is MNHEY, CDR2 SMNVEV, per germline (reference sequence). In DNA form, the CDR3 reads TGTGCCAGCAGTTTATCTTCAAGCACAGATACGCAGTATTTT. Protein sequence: CASSLSSSTDTQYF.

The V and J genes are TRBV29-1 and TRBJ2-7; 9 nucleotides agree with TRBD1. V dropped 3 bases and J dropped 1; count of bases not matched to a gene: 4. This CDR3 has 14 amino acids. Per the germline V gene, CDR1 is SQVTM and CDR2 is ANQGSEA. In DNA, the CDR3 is TGCAGCGTTGAGGGGGACAGGGAATCCTACGAGCAGTACTTC. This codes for CSVEGDRESYEQYF.

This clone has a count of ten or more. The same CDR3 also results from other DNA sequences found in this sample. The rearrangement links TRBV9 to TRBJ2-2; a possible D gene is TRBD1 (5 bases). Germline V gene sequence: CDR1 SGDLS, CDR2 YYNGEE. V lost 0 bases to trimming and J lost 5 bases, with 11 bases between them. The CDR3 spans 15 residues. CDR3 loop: CASSVGLAGTGELFF. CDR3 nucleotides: TGTGCCAGCAGCGTAGGTCTGGCAGGGACCGGGGAGCTGTTTTTT.

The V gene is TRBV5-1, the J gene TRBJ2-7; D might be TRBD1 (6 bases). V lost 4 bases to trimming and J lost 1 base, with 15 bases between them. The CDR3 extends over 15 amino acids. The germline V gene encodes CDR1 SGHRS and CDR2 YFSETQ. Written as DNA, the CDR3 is TGCGCCAGCAGCGGACGGGACACGGGATCCTACGAGCAGTACTTC. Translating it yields CASSGRDTGSYEQYF.

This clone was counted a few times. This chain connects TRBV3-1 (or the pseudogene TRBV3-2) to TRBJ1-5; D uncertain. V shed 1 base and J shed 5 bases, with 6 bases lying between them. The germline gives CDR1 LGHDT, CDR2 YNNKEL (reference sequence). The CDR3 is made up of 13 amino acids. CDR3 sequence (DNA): TGTGCCAGCAGCCAAGGAGTCCATCAGCCCCAGCATTTT. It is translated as CASSQGVHQPQHF.

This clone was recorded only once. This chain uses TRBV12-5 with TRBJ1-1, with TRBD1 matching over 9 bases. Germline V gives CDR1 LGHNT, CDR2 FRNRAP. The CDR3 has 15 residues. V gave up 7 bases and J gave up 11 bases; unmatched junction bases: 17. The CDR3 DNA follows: TGTGCTAGTGCCTTTGAGACAGGGGGGATGGGGTGGGCTTTCTTT. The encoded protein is CASAFETGGMGWAFF.

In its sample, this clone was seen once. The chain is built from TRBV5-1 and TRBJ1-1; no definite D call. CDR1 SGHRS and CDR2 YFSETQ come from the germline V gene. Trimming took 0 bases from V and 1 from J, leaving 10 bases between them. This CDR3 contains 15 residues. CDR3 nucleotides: TGCGCCAGCAGCTTGGTAATGGGGAGGAACACTGAAGCTTTCTTT. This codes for CASSLVMGRNTEAFF.

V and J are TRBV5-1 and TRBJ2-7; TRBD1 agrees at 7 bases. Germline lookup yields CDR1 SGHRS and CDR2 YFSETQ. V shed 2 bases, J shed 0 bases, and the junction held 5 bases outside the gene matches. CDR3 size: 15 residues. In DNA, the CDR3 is TGCGCCAGCAGCTTCGGGACAGACTACTCCTACGAGCAGTACTTC. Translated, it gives CASSFGTDYSYEQYF.

The DNA of the CDR3 is TGCGCCAGCAGCCAATTGGACAGGGCTTACGAGCAGTACTTC. Its protein is CASSQLDRAYEQYF. The J gene is TRBJ2-7, the V gene TRBV4-1; 8 bases agree with TRBD1. Germline CDR1 reads MGHRA; CDR2 reads YSYEKL. J lost 4 bases, V lost 2 bases, and 4 bases had no gene match. The CDR3 is 14 amino acids.

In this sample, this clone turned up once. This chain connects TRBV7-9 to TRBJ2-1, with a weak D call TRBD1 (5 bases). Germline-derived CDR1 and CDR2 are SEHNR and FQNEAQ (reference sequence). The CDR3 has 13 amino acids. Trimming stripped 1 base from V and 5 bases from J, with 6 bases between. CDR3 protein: CASSLETDNEQFF. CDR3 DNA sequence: TGTGCCAGCAGCTTAGAGACAGACAATGAGCAGTTCTTC.

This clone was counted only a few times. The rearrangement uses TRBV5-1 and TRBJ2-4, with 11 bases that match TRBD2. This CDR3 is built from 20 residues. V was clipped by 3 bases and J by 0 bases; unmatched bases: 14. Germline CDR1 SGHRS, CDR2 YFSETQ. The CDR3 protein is CASSYGTSGGTLGAKNIQYF. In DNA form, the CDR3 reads TGCGCCAGCAGCTACGGCACTAGCGGGGGCACTCTCGGAGCCAAAAACATTCAGTACTTC.

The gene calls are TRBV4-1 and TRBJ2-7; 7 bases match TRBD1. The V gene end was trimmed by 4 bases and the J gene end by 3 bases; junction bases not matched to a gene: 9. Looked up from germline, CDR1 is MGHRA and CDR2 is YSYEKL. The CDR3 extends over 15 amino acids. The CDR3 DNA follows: TGCGCCAGCAGCCGCACAGGGGAAGAAGTCTACGAGCAGTACTTC. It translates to CASSRTGEEVYEQYF.

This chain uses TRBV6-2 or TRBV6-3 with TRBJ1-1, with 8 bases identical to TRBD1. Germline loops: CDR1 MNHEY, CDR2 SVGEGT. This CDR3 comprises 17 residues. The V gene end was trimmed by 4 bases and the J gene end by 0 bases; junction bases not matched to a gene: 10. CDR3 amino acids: CASSSLGTGIMNTEAFF. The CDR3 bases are TGTGCCAGCAGTTCTTTGGGGACAGGCATCATGAACACTGAAGCTTTCTTT.

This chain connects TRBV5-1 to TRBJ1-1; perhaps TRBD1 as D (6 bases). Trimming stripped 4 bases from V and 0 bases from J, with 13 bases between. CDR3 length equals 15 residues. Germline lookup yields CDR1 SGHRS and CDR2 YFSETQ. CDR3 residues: CASSPQAGVNTEAFF. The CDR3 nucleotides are TGCGCCAGCAGCCCTCAGGCAGGGGTGAACACTGAAGCTTTCTTT.